These T cell receptor beta chains were read from a single sample in a study of CD8 T cells in ankylosing spondylitis. TCRdb used MiXCR to reprocess the 5' RACE reads, holding one entry per CDR3 protein. The profile covers roughly 90,000 distinct CDR3 sequences, with approximately 9.6% appearing a single time and approximately 29% taken by the ten largest. The sample was blood, either unsorted or a sorted T cell fraction (not recorded which). The receptors derive from a male donor with ankylosing spondylitis. Both conserved end residues are part of each CDR3.

>TRBJ2-1|TRBV27
CASSLMGNEQFF
>TRBJ2-4|TRBV20-1
CSASPPSLAKNIQYF
>TRBJ1-5|TRBV20-1
CSATGTGIQPQHF
>TRBJ2-5|TRBV18
CASSSILAVQETQYF
>TRBJ2-7|TRBV9
CASSVGGEGSQYF
>TRBJ2-1|TRBV7-9
CASSYNNYNEQFF
>TRBJ2-5|TRBV5-1
CASSPPYQETQYF
>TRBJ1-1|TRBV11-2
CASSSTRTGEAFF
>TRBJ2-1|TRBV13
CASSILAGGPSYNEQFF
>TRBJ2-1|TRBV12-3/TRBV12-4
CASSLNIQGEQFF
>TRBJ2-1|TRBV7-9
CANIEGAGGPHEQFF
>TRBJ2-1|TRBV20-1
CSARDLTGSYNEQFF
>TRBJ2-7|TRBV11-2
CASSSEDRPYEQYF
>TRBJ2-5|TRBV11-2
CASTQTGPGETQYF
>TRBJ2-5|TRBV6-1
CASTGWWADETQYF
>TRBJ2-1|TRBV11-3
CASSLELDREYNEQFF
>TRBJ2-1|TRBV6-1
CASTAGGGNRGREHGEQFF
>TRBJ2-5|TRBV29-1
CSVVERKVYRQETQYF
>TRBJ2-5|TRBV24-1
CATSDLKGLGLADQETQYF
>TRBJ2-2|TRBV24-1
CATSELRGSGTGELFF
>TRBJ1-2|TRBV27
CASSFFGTGEGGYTF
>TRBJ2-7|TRBV20-1
CSARRQGDYEQYF
>TRBJ2-3|TRBV4-1
CASSRGLAGATDTQYF
>TRBJ2-7|TRBV5-5
CASNPAGSGAYEQYF
>TRBJ1-5|TRBV7-2
CASSLWDSNQPQHF
>TRBJ2-3|TRBV10-3
CAISGGIGTDTQYF
>TRBJ2-7|TRBV19
CASSTTGTDEQYF
>TRBJ1-1|TRBV27
CASSPPLEMNTEAFF
>TRBJ2-1|TRBV20-1
CSANGIEHTEQFF
>TRBJ2-5|TRBV20-1
CSAPGRPITETQYF
>TRBJ2-1|TRBV12-3/TRBV12-4
CASTPGAAGSSYNEQFF
>TRBJ2-7|TRBV27
CASSFGLPIDYEQYF
>TRBJ1-2|TRBV7-9
CASSLVVPSSGYTF
>TRBJ2-1|TRBV7-9
CASSGVSGRARNEQFF
>TRBJ2-2|TRBV12-3/TRBV12-4
CASSFGTAFTGELFF
>TRBJ1-1|TRBV6-1
CASSTARGEAFF
>TRBJ2-7|TRBV3-1
CASSDGLAGYEQYF
>TRBJ2-4|TRBV7-2
CASSLAGLAGGLLAKNIQYF
>TRBJ2-3|TRBV6-1
CASSEGMGSTDTQYF
>TRBJ2-2|TRBV12-3/TRBV12-4
CASSLATLQGANGELFF
>TRBJ1-5|TRBV27
CASSLEGDQPQHF
>TRBJ2-3|TRBV7-2
CASSRTTDTQYF
>TRBJ2-1|TRBV7-2
CASSFVASPYNEQFF
>TRBJ1-1|TRBV7-6
CASSPQQGTNTEAFF
>TRBJ1-2|TRBV29-1
CSVEGNERGYTF
>TRBJ2-3|TRBV5-4
CASSLFAGRGTDTQYF
>TRBJ1-4|TRBV7-8
CASRGTGAVEKLFF
>TRBJ2-4|TRBV5-5
CASSLAAGGGNIQYF
>TRBJ2-7|TRBV20-1
CSAPGTWDYEQYF
>TRBJ1-2|TRBV14
CASSQDPVYGYTF
>TRBJ1-1|TRBV5-6
CASSLGHSYTEAFF
>TRBJ1-4|TRBV5-6
CASSLTPEGGNEKLFF
>TRBJ2-1|TRBV7-2
CASSLPSWSSYNEQFF
>TRBJ2-1|TRBV27
CASSFGGGVDEQFF
>TRBJ2-1|TRBV4-2
CASSQGDRDRHVGEQFF
>TRBJ1-1|TRBV12-3/TRBV12-4
CASSTGQFTEAFF
>TRBJ2-7|TRBV9
CASSPHGGTRPHEQYF
>TRBJ1-5|TRBV6-1
CASSVSGYSNQPQHF
>TRBJ2-1|TRBV15
CATSSILAGNEQFF
>TRBJ1-5|TRBV11-2
CASSSTDYSRTDEEPQHF